This TCR beta chain was profiled in a study of OX40 agonist ivuxolimab in advanced cancers. The study, taken as a whole, reports: Among the nonresponders, some also had low normalized T-cell clonal expansion.

TCRdb's table, derived via immunoSEQ multiplex PCR, lists solely in-frame clones and lacks some. The sample yields roughly 96,000 clones, about 84% seen once. Peripheral blood came from all dose cohorts at three timepoints. Trimming took off 5 bases at V and 4 bases at J, with 15 bases between the two ends. This CDR3 contains 15 residues. Per the germline V gene, CDR1 is MNHNY and CDR2 is SVGAGI (reference sequence). On this clone: The antigen is undetermined.

The sequence derives from an adult with an advanced solid tumor such as melanoma, head and neck, liver or kidney cancer. This chain joins TRBV6-6 and TRBJ2-1; D perhaps matches TRBD2 (5 bases). Sample: CD4+ or CD8+ T cells sorted from blood, taken in a trial of the OX40 agonist ivuxolimab. CDR3 region: CASSPQLGGYNEQFF. The CDR3 nucleotides read TGTGCCAGCAGTCCCCAACTAGGCGGGTACAATGAGCAGTTCTTC.